This entry describes one TCR beta chain. Its matching antigen is unknown. In TCRdb, the multiplex PCR reads were re-called with MiXCR into one record per CDR3 protein. The table records about 60,000 distinct CDR3 sequences, 45% to 65% of them present only once. These data are taken from a study of breast tumors, draining lymph nodes, adjacent tissues. Findings of the study overall: Findings are consistent with lymph node origin and intratumoral expansion of most tumor T cells. Compared with basal-like, luminal-like tumors shared significantly more repertoire with nontumor tissue.

V lost 2 bases to trimming and J lost 5 bases, with 12 bases between them. The CDR3 spans 14 residues. Looked up from germline, CDR1 is MNHEY and CDR2 is SVGAGI. Sequences were obtained from breast tumor tissue. The rearrangement uses TRBV6-5 and TRBJ1-1; D is ambiguous. This clonotype was obtained from a female donor with breast cancer. Some clones in this sample may be carry-over from other donors' samples. This chain's CDR3 is CASSYKRELTEAFF. Here the CDR3 DNA reads TGTGCCAGCAGTTACAAACGGGAGTTGACTGAAGCTTTCTTT.